This T cell receptor (beta chain) was found in a study of T cell responses to AZD1222 COVID-19 vaccine. Whole-study results and caveats: After two AZD1222 doses, spike-specific TCR breadth and depth rose versus day 0. Repertoire sampling occurred only after the peak T cell response. The donors showed a predominance of white British ancestry and of females, with possible underestimation of clonal diversity. The reported proportion of spike-specific TCRs targeting unmutated variant regions was nearly half.

This CDR3 spans 17 amino acids. The trim removed 5 bases at V and 0 bases at J, leaving 10 bases unmatched. Germline V gene lookup returns CDR1 SEHNR and CDR2 FQNEAQ (reference sequence). Generated by immunoSEQ multiplex PCR, the TCRdb table keeps only in-frame clones and is missing some. The sample has over 110,000 clones; 85% to 90% are singletons. For this clone: Its specificity is unknown.

The sequence came from an adult in good health. This sequence joins TRBV7-9 and TRBJ1-1; TRBD1 aligns across 9 bases. This specimen consisted of peripheral blood, obtained on day 0 of AZD1222 vaccination. The CDR3 is CASSTPGTGWVNTEAFF. DNA of the CDR3: TGTGCCAGCAGCACCCCCGGGACAGGGTGGGTGAACACTGAAGCTTTCTTT.